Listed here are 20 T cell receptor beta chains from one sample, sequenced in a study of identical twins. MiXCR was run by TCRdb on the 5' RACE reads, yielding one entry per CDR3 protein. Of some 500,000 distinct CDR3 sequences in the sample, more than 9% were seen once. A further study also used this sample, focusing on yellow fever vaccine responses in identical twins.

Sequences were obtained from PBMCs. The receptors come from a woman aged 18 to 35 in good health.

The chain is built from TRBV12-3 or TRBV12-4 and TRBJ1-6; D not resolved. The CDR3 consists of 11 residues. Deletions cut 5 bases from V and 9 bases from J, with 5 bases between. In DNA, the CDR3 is TGTGCCAGCAGTGCGAGTTCACCCCTCCACTTT. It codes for CASSASSPLHF.

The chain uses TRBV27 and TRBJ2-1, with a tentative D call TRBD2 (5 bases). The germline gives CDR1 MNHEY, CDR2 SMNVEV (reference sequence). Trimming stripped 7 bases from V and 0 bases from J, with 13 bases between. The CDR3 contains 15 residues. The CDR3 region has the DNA TGTGCCAGCAAGAGCTTAGCGAGCTCCTACAATGAGCAGTTCTTC. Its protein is CASKSLASSYNEQFF.

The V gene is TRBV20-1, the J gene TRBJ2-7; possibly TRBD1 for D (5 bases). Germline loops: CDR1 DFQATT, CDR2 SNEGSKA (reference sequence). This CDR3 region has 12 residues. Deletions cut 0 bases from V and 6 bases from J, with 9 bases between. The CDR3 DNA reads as TGCAGTGCTAGAGAAACAGGTTTCGAGCAGTACTTC. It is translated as CSARETGFEQYF.

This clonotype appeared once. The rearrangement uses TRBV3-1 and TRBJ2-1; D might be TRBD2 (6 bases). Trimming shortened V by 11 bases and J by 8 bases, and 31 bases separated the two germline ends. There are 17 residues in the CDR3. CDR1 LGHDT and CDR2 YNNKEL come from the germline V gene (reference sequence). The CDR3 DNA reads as TGTGCCTCCTGCCAAGAACATCATCCGGGAGCCAGGGATGAGCAGTTCTTC. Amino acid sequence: CASCQEHHPGARDEQFF.

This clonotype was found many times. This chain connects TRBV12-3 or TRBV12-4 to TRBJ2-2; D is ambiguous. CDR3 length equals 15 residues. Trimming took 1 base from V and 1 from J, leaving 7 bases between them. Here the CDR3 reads CASSLGSGNTGELFF. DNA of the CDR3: TGTGCCAGCAGTTTAGGGTCAGGGAACACCGGGGAGCTGTTTTTT.

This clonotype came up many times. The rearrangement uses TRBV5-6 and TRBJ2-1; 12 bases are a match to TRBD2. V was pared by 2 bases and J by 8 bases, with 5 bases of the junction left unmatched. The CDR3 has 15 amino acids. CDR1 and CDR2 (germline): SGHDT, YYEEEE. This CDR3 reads CASSLLAGGFDEQFF. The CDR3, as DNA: TGTGCCAGCAGCTTACTAGCGGGAGGTTTCGATGAGCAGTTCTTC.

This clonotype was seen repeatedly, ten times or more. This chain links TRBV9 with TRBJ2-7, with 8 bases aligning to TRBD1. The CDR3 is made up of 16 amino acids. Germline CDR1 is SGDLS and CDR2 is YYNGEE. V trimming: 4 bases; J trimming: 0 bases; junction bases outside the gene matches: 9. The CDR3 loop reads CASSTGGGTDSYEQYF. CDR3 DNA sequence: TGTGCCAGCAGCACAGGGGGTGGGACCGACTCCTACGAGCAGTACTTC.

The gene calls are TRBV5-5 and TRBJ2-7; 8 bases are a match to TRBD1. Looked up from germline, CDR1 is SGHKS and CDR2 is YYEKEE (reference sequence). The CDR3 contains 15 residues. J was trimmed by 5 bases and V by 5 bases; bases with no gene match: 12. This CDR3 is CASSPGQGISHEQYF. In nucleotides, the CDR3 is TGTGCCAGCAGTCCAGGACAGGGTATATCCCACGAGCAGTACTTC.

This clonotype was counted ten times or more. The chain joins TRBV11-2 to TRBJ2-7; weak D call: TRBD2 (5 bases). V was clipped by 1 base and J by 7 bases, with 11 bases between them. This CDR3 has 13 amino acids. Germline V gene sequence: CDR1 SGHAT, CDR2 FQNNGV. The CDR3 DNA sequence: TGTGCCAGCAGCTTAGCCGGCGGGTGGGAGCAGTACTTC. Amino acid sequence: CASSLAGGWEQYF. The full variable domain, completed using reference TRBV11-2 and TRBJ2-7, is EAGVAQSPRYKIIEKRQSVAFWCNPISGHATLYWYQQILGQGPKLLIQFQNNGVVDDSQLPKDRFSAERLKGVDSTLKIQPAKLEDSAVYLCASSLAGGWEQYFGPGTRLTVT.

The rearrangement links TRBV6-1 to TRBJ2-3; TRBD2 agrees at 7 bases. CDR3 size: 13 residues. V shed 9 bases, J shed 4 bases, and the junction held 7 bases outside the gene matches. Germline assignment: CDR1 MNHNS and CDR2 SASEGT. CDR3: CASYRLASDTQYF. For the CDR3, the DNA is TGTGCCAGTTACAGACTAGCCTCAGATACGCAGTATTTT.

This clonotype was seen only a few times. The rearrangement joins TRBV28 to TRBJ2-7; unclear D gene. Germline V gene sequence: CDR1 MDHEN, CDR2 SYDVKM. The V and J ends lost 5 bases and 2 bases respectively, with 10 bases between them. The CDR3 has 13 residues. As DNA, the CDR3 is TGTGCCAGCAGTGCCCGGAACCCCTACGAGCAGTACTTC. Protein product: CASSARNPYEQYF.

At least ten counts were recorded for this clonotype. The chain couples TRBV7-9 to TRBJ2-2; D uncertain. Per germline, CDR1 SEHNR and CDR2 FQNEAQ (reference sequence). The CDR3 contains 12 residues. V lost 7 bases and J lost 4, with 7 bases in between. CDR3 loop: CASITVTGELFF. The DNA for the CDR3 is TGTGCCAGCATAACGGTCACCGGGGAGCTGTTTTTT.

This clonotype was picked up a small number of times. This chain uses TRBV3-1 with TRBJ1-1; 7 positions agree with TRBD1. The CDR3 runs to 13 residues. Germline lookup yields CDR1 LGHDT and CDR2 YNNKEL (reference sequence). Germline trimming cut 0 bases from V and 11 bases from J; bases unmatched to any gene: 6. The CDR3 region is CASSQERGQSAFF. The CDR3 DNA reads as TGTGCCAGCAGCCAAGAGAGGGGGCAGAGTGCTTTCTTT.

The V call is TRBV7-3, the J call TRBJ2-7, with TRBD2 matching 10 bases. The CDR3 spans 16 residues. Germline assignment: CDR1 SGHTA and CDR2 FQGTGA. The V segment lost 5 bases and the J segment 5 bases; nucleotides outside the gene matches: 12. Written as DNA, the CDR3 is TGTGCCAGCAGCCCCGTCGAGCGGGGGGGTGAGAACGAGCAGTACTTC. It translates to CASSPVERGGENEQYF. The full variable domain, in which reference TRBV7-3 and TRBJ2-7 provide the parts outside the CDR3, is GAGVSQTPSNKVTEKGKYVELRCDPISGHTALYWYRQSLGQGPEFLIYFQGTGAADDSGLPNDRFFAVRPEGSVSTLKIQRTERGDSAVYLCASSPVERGGENEQYFGPGTRLTVT.

Here the CDR3 reads CASSIQRGYEQYF. In nucleotides, the CDR3 is TGTGCCAGTAGTATCCAGCGGGGCTACGAGCAGTACTTC. The gene calls are TRBV19 and TRBJ2-7; 7 nucleotides agree with TRBD2. Germline CDR1 is LNHDA and CDR2 is SQIVND (reference sequence). J lost 3 bases, V lost 3 bases, and 2 bases had no gene match. The CDR3 loop spans 13 amino acids.

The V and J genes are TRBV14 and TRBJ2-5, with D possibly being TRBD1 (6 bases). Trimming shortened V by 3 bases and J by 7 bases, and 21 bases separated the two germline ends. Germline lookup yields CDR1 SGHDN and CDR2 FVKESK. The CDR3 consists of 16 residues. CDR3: CASSQPRDTGVRTQYF. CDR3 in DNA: TGTGCCAGCAGCCAGCCCCGGGACACCGGGGTTCGGACCCAGTACTTC.

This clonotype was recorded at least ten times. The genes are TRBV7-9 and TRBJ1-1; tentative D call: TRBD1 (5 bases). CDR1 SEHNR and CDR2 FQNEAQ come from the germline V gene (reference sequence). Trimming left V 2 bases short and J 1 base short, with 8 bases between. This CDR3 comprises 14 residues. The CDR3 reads CASSLPGSNTEAFF. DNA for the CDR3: TGTGCCAGCAGCTTACCAGGGTCGAACACTGAAGCTTTCTTT.

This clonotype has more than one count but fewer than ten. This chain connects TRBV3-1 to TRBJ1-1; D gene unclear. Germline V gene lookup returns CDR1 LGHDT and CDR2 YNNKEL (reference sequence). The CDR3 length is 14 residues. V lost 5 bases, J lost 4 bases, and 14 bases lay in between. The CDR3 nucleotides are TGTGCCAGCAGCATAAAGACGATGGGCACTGAAGCTTTCTTT. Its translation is CASSIKTMGTEAFF.

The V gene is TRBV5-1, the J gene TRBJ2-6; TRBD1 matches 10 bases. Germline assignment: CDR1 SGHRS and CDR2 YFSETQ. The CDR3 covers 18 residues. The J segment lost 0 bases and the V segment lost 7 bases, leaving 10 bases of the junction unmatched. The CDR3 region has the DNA TGCGCCAGCGAGGAGCTGGGACAGGGGCGCTCTGGGGCCAACGTCCTGACTTTC. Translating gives CASEELGQGRSGANVLTF.

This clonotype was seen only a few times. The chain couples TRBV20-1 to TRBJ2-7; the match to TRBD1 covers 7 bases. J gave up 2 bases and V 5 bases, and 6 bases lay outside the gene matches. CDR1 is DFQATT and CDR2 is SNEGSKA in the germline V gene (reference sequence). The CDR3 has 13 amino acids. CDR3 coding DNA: TGCAGTGCTGGGCCGGGACAGACCTACGAGCAGTACTTC. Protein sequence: CSAGPGQTYEQYF.